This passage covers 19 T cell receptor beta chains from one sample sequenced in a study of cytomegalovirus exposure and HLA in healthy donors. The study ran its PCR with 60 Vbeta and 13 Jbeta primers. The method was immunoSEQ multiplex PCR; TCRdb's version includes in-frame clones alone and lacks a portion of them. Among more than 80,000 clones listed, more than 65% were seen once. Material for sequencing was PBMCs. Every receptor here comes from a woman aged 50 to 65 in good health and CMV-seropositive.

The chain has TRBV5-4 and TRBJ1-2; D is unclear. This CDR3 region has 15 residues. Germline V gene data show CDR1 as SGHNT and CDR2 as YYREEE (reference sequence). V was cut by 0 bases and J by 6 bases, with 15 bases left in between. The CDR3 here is CASSLAGWGVNGYTF. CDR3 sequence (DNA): TGTGCCAGCAGCTTGGCCGGTTGGGGAGTTAATGGCTACACCTTC.

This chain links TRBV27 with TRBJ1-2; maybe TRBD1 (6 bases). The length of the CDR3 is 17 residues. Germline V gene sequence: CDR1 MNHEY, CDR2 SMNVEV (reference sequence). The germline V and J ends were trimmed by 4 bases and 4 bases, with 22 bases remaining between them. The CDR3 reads CASSSAPPQGNSYGYTF. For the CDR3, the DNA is TGTGCCAGCAGTTCCGCACCACCACAGGGAAACAGCTATGGCTACACCTTC.

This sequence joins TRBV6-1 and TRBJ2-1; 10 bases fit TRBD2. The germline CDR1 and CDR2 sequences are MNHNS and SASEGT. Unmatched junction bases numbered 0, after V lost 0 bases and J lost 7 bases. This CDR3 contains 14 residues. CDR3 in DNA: TGTGCCAGCAGTGAAGCTAGCGGGGGGAATGAGCAGTTCTTC. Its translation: CASSEASGGNEQFF.

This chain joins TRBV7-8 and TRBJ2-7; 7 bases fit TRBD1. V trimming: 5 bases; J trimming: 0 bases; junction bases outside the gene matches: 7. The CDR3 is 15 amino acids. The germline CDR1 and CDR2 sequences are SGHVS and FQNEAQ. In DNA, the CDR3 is TGTGCCAGCAGCACTACAGGGGCGAGCTCCTACGAGCAGTACTTC. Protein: CASSTTGASSYEQYF.

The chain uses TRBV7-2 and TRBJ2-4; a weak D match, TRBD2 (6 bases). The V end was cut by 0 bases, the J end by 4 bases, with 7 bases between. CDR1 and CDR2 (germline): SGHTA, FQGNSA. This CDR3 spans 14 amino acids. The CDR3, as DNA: TGTGCCAGCAGCTTAGCTGGGGGGAAAAACATTCAGTACTTC. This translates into CASSLAGGKNIQYF.

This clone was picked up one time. The CDR3 coding sequence is TGTGCCAGCAGTTTAATAGTCACCGGGGAGCTGTTTTTT. Amino acids: CASSLIVTGELFF. This chain joins TRBV6-1 and TRBJ2-2, with D unclear. Germline values: CDR1 MNHNS, CDR2 SASEGT. The CDR3 has 13 amino acids. V shed 5 bases and J shed 4 bases, with 8 bases lying between them.

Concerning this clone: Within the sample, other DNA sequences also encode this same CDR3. CDR3 coding DNA: TGTGCCAGCAGTGACAACAGCTATGGCTACACCTTC. It is translated as CASSDNSYGYTF. The rearrangement uses TRBV6-4 and TRBJ1-2; D not certain. The CDR3 loop spans 12 amino acids. Germline V gene sequence: CDR1 MRHNA, CDR2 SNTAGT. The V and J ends lost 2 bases and 4 bases respectively, with 5 bases between them.

For the CDR3, the DNA is TGTGCCAGCAGTTACTCGAGCGGTGGGGCCAACGTCCTGACTTTC. It codes for CASSYSSGGANVLTF. This chain links TRBV6-5 with TRBJ2-6, with D possibly matching TRBD2 (5 bases). Deletions cut 0 bases from V and 3 bases from J, with 6 bases between. This CDR3 has 15 residues. CDR1 MNHEY and CDR2 SVGAGI come from the germline V gene.

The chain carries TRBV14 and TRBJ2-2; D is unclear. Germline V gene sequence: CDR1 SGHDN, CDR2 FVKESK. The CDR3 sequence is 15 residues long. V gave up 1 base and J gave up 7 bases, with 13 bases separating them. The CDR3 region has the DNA TGTGCCAGCAGCCAAGTTCGACTTGCTCACGGGGAGCTGTTTTTT. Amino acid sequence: CASSQVRLAHGELFF.

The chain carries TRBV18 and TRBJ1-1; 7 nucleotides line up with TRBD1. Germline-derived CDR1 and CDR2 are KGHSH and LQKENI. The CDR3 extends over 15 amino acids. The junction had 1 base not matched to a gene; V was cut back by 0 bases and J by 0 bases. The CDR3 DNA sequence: TGTGCCAGCTCACCACCGCAGGGGGTGAACACTGAAGCTTTCTTT. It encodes CASSPPQGVNTEAFF.

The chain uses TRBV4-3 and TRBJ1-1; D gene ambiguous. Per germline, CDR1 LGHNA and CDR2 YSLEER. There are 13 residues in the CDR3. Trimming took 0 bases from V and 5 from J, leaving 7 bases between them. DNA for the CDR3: TGCGCCAGCAGCCAAGAAGTTCTAACTGAAGCTTTCTTT. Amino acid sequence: CASSQEVLTEAFF.

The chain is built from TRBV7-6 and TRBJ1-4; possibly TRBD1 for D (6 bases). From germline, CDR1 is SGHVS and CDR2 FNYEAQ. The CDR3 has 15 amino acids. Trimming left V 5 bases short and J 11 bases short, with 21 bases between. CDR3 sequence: CASSPPGQTLKKLFF. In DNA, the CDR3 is TGTGCCAGCAGCCCCCCGGGACAAACACTGAAGAAACTGTTTTTT.

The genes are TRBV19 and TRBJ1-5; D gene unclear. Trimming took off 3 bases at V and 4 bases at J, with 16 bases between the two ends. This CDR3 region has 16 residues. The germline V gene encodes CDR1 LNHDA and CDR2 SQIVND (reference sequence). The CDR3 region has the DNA TGTGCCAGTAGTATTATTAAGGGAGTCCCTAATCAGCCCCAGCATTTT. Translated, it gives CASSIIKGVPNQPQHF.

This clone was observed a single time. The CDR3 protein is CASSPGRGSYEQYF. The CDR3 DNA sequence: TGTGCCAGCAGCCCCGGGAGGGGGAGCTACGAGCAGTACTTC. The genes are TRBV6-6 and TRBJ2-7; 8 bases are shared with TRBD2. This CDR3 has 14 residues. CDR1 is MNHNY and CDR2 is SVGAGI in the germline V gene (reference sequence). The J segment lost 3 bases and the V segment lost 6 bases, leaving 7 bases of the junction unmatched.

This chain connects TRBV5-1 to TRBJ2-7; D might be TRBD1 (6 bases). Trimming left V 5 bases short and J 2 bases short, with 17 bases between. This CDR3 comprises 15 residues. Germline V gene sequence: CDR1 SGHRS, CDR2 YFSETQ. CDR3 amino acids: CASRTGPVETYEQYF. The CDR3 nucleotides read TGCGCCAGCAGAACAGGGCCGGTTGAGACCTACGAGCAGTACTTC.

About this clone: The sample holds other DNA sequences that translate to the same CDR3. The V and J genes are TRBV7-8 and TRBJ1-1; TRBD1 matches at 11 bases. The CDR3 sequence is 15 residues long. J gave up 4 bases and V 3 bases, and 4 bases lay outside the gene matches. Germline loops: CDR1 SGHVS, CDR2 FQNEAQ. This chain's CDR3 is CASSLAGTGGTEAFF. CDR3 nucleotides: TGTGCCAGCAGCTTGGCCGGGACAGGGGGCACTGAAGCTTTCTTT.

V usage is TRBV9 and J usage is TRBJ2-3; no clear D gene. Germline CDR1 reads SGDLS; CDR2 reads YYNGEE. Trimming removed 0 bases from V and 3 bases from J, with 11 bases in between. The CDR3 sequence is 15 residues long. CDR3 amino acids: CASSVGASMTDTQYF. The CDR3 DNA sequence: TGTGCCAGCAGCGTAGGAGCTAGTATGACAGATACGCAGTATTTT.

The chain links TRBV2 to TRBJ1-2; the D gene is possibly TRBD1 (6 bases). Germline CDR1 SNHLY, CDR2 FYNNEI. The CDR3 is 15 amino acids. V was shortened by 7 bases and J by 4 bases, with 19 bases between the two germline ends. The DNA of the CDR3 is TGTGCCAGCACCGGAGGCTACAGGGCTGTCTATGGCTACACCTTC. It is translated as CASTGGYRAVYGYTF.

In nucleotides, the CDR3 is TGTGCCAGTAGGAAAAACAGGGACGCAAACACTGAAGCTTTCTTT. Its protein product is CASRKNRDANTEAFF. The V gene is TRBV19, the J gene TRBJ1-1, with D maybe TRBD1 (6 bases). There are 15 residues in the CDR3. Between the trimmed V and J ends, which lost 6 bases and 2 bases, there was a span of 16 bases. Germline values: CDR1 LNHDA, CDR2 SQIVND (reference sequence).